The clone carrying this TCR beta chain was seen more than once but under ten times. Its specificity is unknown. TCRdb analysed the RACE reads with MiXCR anew, one entry per CDR3 protein. This table has about 120,000 distinct CDR3 sequences, approximately 13% appearing once. This specimen comes from a study of human T cells and chemical hapten exposure. Study in general: The patients were mostly female; they had alopecia areata, totalis or universalis. The study, taken as a whole, reports: TCRs above 1 in 1000 frequency stayed constant with DPC sensitization. The donors suffered from alopecia, so their immune response may not match that of healthy people.

The CDR3 runs 15 residues. Germline loops: CDR1 SEHNR, CDR2 FQNEAQ (reference sequence). V was clipped by 2 bases and J by 3 bases, with 11 bases between them. Described time point: patch test 1, 2 weeks after DPC sensitization. Described treatment: therapeutic diphenylcyclopropenone sensitization with weekly scalp DPC. Ahead of applying each patch test, blood was sampled. The sample here was whole blood, taken in connection with sensitization to the hapten diphenylcyclopropenone (DPC). This clonotype was obtained from a man younger than 35 with alopecia areata. Some clones in this sample may be carry-over from other donors' samples. V is TRBV7-9 and J is TRBJ2-1, with a weak D call TRBD2 (6 bases). For the CDR3, the DNA is TGTGCCAGCAGCTTAATGGGGGGAGACTACAATGAGCAGTTCTTC. Amino acids: CASSLMGGDYNEQFF.